These T cell receptor beta chains were read from a single sample in a study of immune cell composition in non-small cell lung cancer. Only in-frame clones appear in the TCRdb table, and some are missing; sequencing was by immunoSEQ multiplex PCR. The sample includes about 6,600 clones, roughly 74% of them seen just once. Specimen: lung tumor tissue. These receptors were obtained from a human donor with non-small cell lung cancer. Both conserved end residues are part of each CDR3. Fields, in order: D gene, V gene, CDR3 length, J gene, clone size, CDR3 protein, CDR3 DNA. The D gene is left open where the match is weak. Some rows mark clone size as missing; the rest say once, few, many or name a class of expanded clone.

TRBD2,TRBV5-1,15,TRBJ2-5,NA,CASTKIAGVQETQYF,TGCGCCAGCACCAAAATAGCGGGGGTTCAAGAGACCCAGTACTTC
TRBD1,TRBV18,16,TRBJ1-4,NA,CASSALQGAANEKLFF,TGTGCCAGCTCAGCTTTACAGGGGGCGGCTAATGAAAAACTGTTTTTT
NA,TRBV6-1,16,TRBJ1-6,NA,CASSEGVRVNNSPLHF,TGTGCCAGCAGTGAAGGGGTGAGGGTCAATAATTCACCCCTCCACTTT
NA,TRBV6-6,11,TRBJ1-1,NA,CYARTNTEAFF,TGCTACGCTAGGACAAACACTGAAGCTTTCTTT
TRBD1,TRBV7-7,14,TRBJ2-1,NA,CASSPGTGTGEQFF,TGTGCCAGCAGCCCCGGGACAGGGACAGGTGAGCAGTTCTTC
NA,TRBV4-2,15,TRBJ1-4,NA,CASSQGGSANEKLFF,TGTGCCAGCAGCCAGGGAGGTAGTGCTAATGAAAAACTGTTTTTT
NA,TRBV6-5,14,TRBJ2-7,NA,CASRVRGVAYEQYF,TGTGCCAGCAGGGTACGCGGGGTAGCCTACGAGCAGTACTTC
TRBD2,TRBV9,19,TRBJ2-1,NA,CASSGRQLAGYSSYNEQFF,TGTGCCAGCAGCGGGCGACAGCTAGCGGGATACAGCTCCTACAATGAGCAGTTCTTC
NA,TRBV30,11,TRBJ2-7,NA,CAWRRGYEQYF,TGTGCCTGGAGGCGCGGATACGAGCAGTACTTC
TRBD2,TRBV11-2,16,TRBJ2-1,NA,CASSLGQRGAYNEQFF,TGTGCCAGCAGCTTAGGCCAGCGGGGGGCCTACAATGAGCAGTTCTTC
NA,TRBV11-2,13,TRBJ2-3,NA,CASNELSTDTQYF,TGTGCCAGCAACGAACTCTCCACAGATACGCAGTATTTT
NA,TRBV7-3,10,TRBJ2-7,NA,CRSRSYEQYF,TGCCGTTCCCGGTCCTACGAGCAGTACTTC
TRBD1,TRBV30,18,TRBJ2-4,NA,CAWSELPGQGGDWDIQYF,TGTGCCTGGAGTGAGCTACCGGGACAGGGGGGTGATTGGGACATTCAGTACTTC
NA,TRBV6-1,15,TRBJ2-1,once,CASSEVGGLGNEQFF,TGTGCCAGCAGTGAAGTTGGAGGGCTGGGCAATGAGCAGTTCTTC
TRBD1,TRBV19,14,TRBJ1-2,once,CASKPGQGDYGYTF,TGTGCCAGTAAACCGGGACAGGGGGACTATGGCTACACCTTC
NA,TRBV11-1,14,TRBJ2-7,NA,CASRGGGPSYEQYF,TGTGCCAGCAGAGGGGGGGGGCCATCCTACGAGCAGTACTTC
TRBD1,TRBV29-1,12,TRBJ2-7,NA,CSVRDREDEQYF,TGCAGCGTCCGGGACAGGGAAGACGAGCAGTACTTC
TRBD2,TRBV5-1,14,TRBJ2-7,NA,CASSLGGGSHEQYF,TGCGCCAGCAGCCTTGGGGGGGGGTCCCACGAGCAGTACTTC
NA,TRBV14,15,TRBJ2-6,NA,CASSLRVSGANVLTF,TGTGCCAGCAGCCTCAGGGTATCTGGGGCCAACGTCCTGACTTTC
NA,TRBV27,13,TRBJ2-7,NA,CASSRDWAYEQYF,TGTGCCAGCAGTCGGGACTGGGCCTACGAGCAGTACTTC
NA,TRBV7-3,15,TRBJ2-7,NA,CASSLTGSGTYEQYF,TGTGCCAGCAGCTTAACGGGTAGCGGCACCTACGAGCAGTACTTC
NA,TRBV19,12,TRBJ2-1,NA,CASSLNRIEQFF,TGTGCCAGTAGTCTAAACCGTATTGAGCAGTTCTTC
TRBD2,TRBV19,16,TRBJ2-7,NA,CASSPRLAKSSYEQYF,TGTGCCAGTAGTCCCAGACTAGCGAAGAGCTCCTACGAGCAGTACTTC
NA,TRBV6-1,14,TRBJ2-2,NA,CASSLGQSTGELFF,TGTGCCAGCAGCCTCGGACAGAGCACCGGGGAGCTGTTTTTT